A selection of T cell receptor beta chains follows, all from one sample in a study of blood T cell repertoires in COVID-19. The protocol was immunoSEQ multiplex PCR, while the TCRdb copy is restricted to in-frame clones and leaves out a portion. Altogether roughly 290,000 clones are present, approximately 88% being singletons, with the ten largest covering 5.5% to 7%. Sequencing was performed on PBMCs or T cells enriched from blood (not recorded which). The source is a woman aged 40-49 years who had recovered from COVID-19. Each CDR3 is given with its conserved first and last residue. Fields, in order: J gene, D gene, clone size, V gene, CDR3 DNA, CDR3 protein. A D gene is named only where the DNA matches it firmly. Size is omitted from some rows. Given values are once, few, many or a class for expanded clones.

>TRBJ1-2|TRBD1|-|TRBV9
TGTGCCAGCAGCGTAGCTAAGAGTGTGGGGGACAGGGATGAAGGTGGTGATGGCTACACCTTC
CASSVAKSVGDRDEGGDGYTF
>TRBJ2-7|TRBD2|-|TRBV3-1/TRBV3-2
TGTGCCAGCAGCCATGCTTTAGCGGGAGGGGGATACGAGCAGTACTTC
CASSHALAGGGYEQYF
>TRBJ2-5|-|few|TRBV5-1
TGCGCCAGCAGCCCGGGGTGGGGGACTGACAAAGAGACCCAGTACTTC
CASSPGWGTDKETQYF
>TRBJ2-5|-|-|TRBV9
TGTGCCAGCAGCGTACCTGCTGACAGGAGCCCAGAGACCCAGTACTTC
CASSVPADRSPETQYF
>TRBJ2-5|TRBD2|-|TRBV7-2
TGTGCCAGCAGCCGGACTAGCGGGTCCCAAGAGACCCAGTACTTC
CASSRTSGSQETQYF
>TRBJ2-5|TRBD1|-|TRBV11-1
TGTGCCAGCAGTAGTACAGGGGCCGGGCGGACCCAGTACTTC
CASSSTGAGRTQYF
>TRBJ1-5|TRBD1|-|TRBV11-2
TGTGCCAGCAGCCCCGACAGGGGCCTCAATCAGCCCCAGCATTTT
CASSPDRGLNQPQHF
>TRBJ2-3|TRBD2|-|TRBV6-5
TGTGCCAGCAGTTACACAAAGCGGGGGACGCAGTATTTT
CASSYTKRGTQYF
>TRBJ1-3|-|-|TRBV7-2
TGTGCCAGCAGCACCTATTTGGGCTACTCTGGAAACACCATATATTTT
CASSTYLGYSGNTIYF
>TRBJ2-3|TRBD2|once|TRBV7-2
TGTGCCAGCAGCTTAGCGTTACTAGCGGGCACAGATACGCAGTATTTT
CASSLALLAGTDTQYF
>TRBJ2-7|-|-|TRBV3-1/TRBV3-2
TGTGCCAGCAGCCAAGAGGCGGTTGTCAGCTCCTACGAGCAGTACTTC
CASSQEAVVSSYEQYF
>TRBJ1-5|-|-|TRBV5-5
TGTGCCAGCAGCTCCGGGACACCCAGCAATCAGCCCCAGCATTTT
CASSSGTPSNQPQHF
>TRBJ1-6|-|-|TRBV3-1/TRBV3-2
TGTGCCAGCGACCGGGGGGCGAATTCACCCCTCCACTTT
CASDRGANSPLHF
>TRBJ2-7|TRBD1|-|TRBV18
TGTGCCAGCTCACCAGTGGGACAGGGAGCCTACGAGCAGTACTTC
CASSPVGQGAYEQYF
>TRBJ2-1|TRBD1|many|TRBV5-1
TGCGCCAGCGGTACCCCGGACAGGGGCGACAATGAGCAGTTCTTC
CASGTPDRGDNEQFF
>TRBJ2-1|TRBD1|-|TRBV28
TGTGCCAGCACCGAGACAGGGAGCTCCTACAATGAGCAGTTCTTC
CASTETGSSYNEQFF
>TRBJ2-1|-|few|TRBV30
TGTGCCTGGCGGGGGACTGCCACCAATGAGCAGTTCTTC
CAWRGTATNEQFF
>TRBJ1-2|TRBD1|-|TRBV6-1
TGTGCCAGCAGTGAAGCCACTACAGGGGAAGGATATGGCTACACCTTC
CASSEATTGEGYGYTF
>TRBJ2-5|-|-|TRBV20-1
TGCAGTGCTAGTCCCGAGGCTACGGGAGAGACCCAGTACTTC
CSASPEATGETQYF
>TRBJ2-5|TRBD2|-|TRBV24-1
TGTGCCACCAGTGATGCCGGGAGGGTCGGCCAAGAGACCCAGTACTTC
CATSDAGRVGQETQYF
>TRBJ1-6|-|few|TRBV19
TGTGCCAGCAGTGGGCAGGGTAATTCACCCCTCCACTTT
CASSGQGNSPLHF
>TRBJ1-2|TRBD1|once|TRBV19
TGTGCCAGTGTATACGGGACAGGGGCTAACTATGGCTACACCTTC
CASVYGTGANYGYTF
>TRBJ1-5|-|-|TRBV24-1
TGTGCCACCAGTGATTTGGTACAGGGAAAAGGTTGGCCCCAGCATTTT
CATSDLVQGKGWPQHF
>TRBJ2-7|-|-|TRBV6-2/TRBV6-3
TGTGCCAGCAGTCTCCCAGGCCCCTCCAGGCAGTACTTC
CASSLPGPSRQYF
>TRBJ1-4|-|-|TRBV6-2/TRBV6-3
TGTGCCAGCAGCCCCCTGGAGCCGGGGTTTGAAAAACTGTTTTTT
CASSPLEPGFEKLFF
>TRBJ1-6|TRBD1|-|TRBV28
TGTGCCAGCAGTTCAGGACAGGCTATAGGTTCACCCCTCCACTTT
CASSSGQAIGSPLHF
>TRBJ2-3|-|-|TRBV11-3
TGTGCCAGCAGCTTTGGGGCGGGCACAGATACGCAGTATTTT
CASSFGAGTDTQYF
>TRBJ1-6|-|-|TRBV16
TGTGCCAGCAGCCAATTAATCCGGAGCTCCTATAATTCACCCCTCCACTTT
CASSQLIRSSYNSPLHF
>TRBJ1-5|-|-|TRBV28
TGTGCCAGCAGTTTCAGGGGTTCGGGCAATCAGCCCCAGCATTTT
CASSFRGSGNQPQHF
>TRBJ2-7|-|-|TRBV27
TGTGCCAGCAGTTACTACGACCGGAGACCCCCCTCCTACGAGCAGTACTTC
CASSYYDRRPPSYEQYF